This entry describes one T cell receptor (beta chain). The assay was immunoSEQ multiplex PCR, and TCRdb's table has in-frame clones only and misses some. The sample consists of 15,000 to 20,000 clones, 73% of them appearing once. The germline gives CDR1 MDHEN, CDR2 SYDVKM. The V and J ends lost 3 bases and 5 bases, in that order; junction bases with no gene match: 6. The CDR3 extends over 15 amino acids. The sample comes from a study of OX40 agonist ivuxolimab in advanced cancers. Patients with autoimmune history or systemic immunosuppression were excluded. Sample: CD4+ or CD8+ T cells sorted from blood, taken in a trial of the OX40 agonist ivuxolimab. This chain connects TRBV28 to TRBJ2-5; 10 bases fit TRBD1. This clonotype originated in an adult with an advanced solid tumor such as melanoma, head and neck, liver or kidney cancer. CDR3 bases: TGTGCCAGCAGTTTCGGGACAGGGGTGGGGGAGACCCAGTACTTC. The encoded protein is CASSFGTGVGETQYF.